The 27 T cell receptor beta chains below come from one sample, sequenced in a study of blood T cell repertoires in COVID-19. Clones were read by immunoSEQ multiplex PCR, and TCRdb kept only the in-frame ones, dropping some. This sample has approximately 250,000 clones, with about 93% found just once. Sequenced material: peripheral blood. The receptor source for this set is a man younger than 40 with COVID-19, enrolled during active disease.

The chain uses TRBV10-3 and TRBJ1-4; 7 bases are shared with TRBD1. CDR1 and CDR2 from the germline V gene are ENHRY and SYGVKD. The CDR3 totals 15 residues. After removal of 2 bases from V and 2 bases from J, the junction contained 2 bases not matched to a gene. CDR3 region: CAISETRGTNEKLFF. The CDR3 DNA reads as TGTGCCATCAGTGAGACCAGGGGGACTAATGAAAAACTGTTTTTT.

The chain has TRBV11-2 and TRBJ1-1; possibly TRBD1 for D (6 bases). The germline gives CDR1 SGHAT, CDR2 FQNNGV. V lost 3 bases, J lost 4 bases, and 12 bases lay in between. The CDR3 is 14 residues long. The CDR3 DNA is TGTGCCAGCAGCTTCTCAGGGGAGGGCACTGAAGCTTTCTTT. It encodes CASSFSGEGTEAFF.

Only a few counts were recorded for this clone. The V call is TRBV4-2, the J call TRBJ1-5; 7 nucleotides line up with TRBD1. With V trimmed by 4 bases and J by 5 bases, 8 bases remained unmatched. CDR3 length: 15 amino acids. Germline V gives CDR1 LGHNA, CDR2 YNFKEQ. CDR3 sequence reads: CASSPPTGIYQPQHF. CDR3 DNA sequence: TGTGCCAGCAGCCCTCCGACAGGGATTTATCAGCCCCAGCATTTT.

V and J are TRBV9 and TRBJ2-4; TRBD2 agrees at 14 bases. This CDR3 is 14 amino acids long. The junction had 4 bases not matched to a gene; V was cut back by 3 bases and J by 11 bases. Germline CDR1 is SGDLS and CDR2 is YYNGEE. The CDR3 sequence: CASSARTSGGLQYF. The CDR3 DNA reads TGTGCCAGCAGCGCTAGGACTAGCGGGGGGCTTCAGTACTTC.

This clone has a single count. CDR3 sequence reads: CASSLKAGTNTGELFF. DNA for the CDR3: TGTGCCAGCAGCTTAAAGGCGGGGACGAACACCGGGGAGCTGTTTTTT. V usage is TRBV11-1 and J usage is TRBJ2-2; possibly TRBD2 for D (6 bases). Trimming took 2 bases from V and 0 from J, leaving 10 bases between them. The CDR3 is made up of 16 amino acids. Germline V gene sequence: CDR1 SGHAT, CDR2 FQDESV (reference sequence).

The CDR3 loop reads CASSPGTSGGDSTDTQYF. The CDR3 DNA reads as TGCGCCAGCAGCCCTGGGACTAGCGGGGGGGATAGCACAGATACGCAGTATTTT. The chain recombines TRBV5-1 with TRBJ2-3; TRBD2 matches at 16 bases. V shed 4 bases and J 0 bases; nucleotides not matched to a gene: 5. CDR1 and CDR2 from the germline V gene are SGHRS and YFSETQ. This CDR3 has 18 residues.

CDR3 DNA sequence: TGTGCCAGCAGCACACGGTGGGCAAAAGAGACCCAGTACTTC. It codes for CASSTRWAKETQYF. V usage is TRBV11-1 and J usage is TRBJ2-5, with no clear D. Looked up from germline, CDR1 is SGHAT and CDR2 is FQDESV (reference sequence). V gave up 5 bases and J gave up 3 bases, with 13 bases separating them. This CDR3 comprises 14 residues.

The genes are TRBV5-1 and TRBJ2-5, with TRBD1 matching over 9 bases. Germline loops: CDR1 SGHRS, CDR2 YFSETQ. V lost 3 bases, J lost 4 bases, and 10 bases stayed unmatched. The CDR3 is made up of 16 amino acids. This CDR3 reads CASSSGTGISGETQYF. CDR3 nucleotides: TGCGCCAGCAGCTCTGGGACAGGGATTAGTGGAGAGACCCAGTACTTC.

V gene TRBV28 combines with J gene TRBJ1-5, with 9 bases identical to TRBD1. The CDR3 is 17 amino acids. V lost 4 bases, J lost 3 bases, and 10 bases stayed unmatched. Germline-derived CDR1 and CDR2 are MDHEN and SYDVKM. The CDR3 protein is CASSSSGTGRINQPQHF. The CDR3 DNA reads TGTGCCAGCAGTTCCTCCGGGACAGGGCGAATCAATCAGCCCCAGCATTTT.

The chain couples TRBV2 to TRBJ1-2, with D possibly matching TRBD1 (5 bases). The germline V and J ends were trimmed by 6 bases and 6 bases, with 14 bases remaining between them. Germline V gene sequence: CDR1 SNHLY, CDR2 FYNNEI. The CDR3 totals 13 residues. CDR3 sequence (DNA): TGTGCCAGCAGGGACGACAGCTACGATGGCTACACCTTC. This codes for CASRDDSYDGYTF.

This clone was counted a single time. CDR3: CASSFLNGGSYNEQFF. The DNA of the CDR3 is TGTGCCAGCAGCTTCCTCAACGGGGGCTCCTACAATGAGCAGTTCTTC. The genes are TRBV7-2 and TRBJ2-1; D is possibly TRBD2 (6 bases). This CDR3 has 16 amino acids. The V gene's germline CDR1 is SGHTA and CDR2 FQGNSA. V lost 3 bases to trimming and J lost 0 bases, with 12 bases between them.

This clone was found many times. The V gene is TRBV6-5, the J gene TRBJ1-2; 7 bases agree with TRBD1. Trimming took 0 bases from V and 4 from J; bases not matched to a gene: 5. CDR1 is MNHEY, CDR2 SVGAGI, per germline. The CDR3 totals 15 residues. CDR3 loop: CASSYSPQGLYGYTF. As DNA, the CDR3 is TGTGCCAGCAGTTACTCCCCACAGGGGCTCTATGGCTACACCTTC.

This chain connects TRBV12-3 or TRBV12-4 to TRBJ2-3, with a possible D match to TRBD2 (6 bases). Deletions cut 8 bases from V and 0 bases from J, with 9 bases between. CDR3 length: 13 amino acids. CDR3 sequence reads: CASRAGSTDTQYF. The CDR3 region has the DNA TGTGCCAGCCGGGCGGGGAGCACAGATACGCAGTATTTT.

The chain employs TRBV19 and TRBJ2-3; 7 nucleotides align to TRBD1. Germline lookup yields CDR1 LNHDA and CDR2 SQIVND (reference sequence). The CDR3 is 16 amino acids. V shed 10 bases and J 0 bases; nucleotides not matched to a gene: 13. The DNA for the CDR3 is TGTGCCACCTTAAGGGACAGCGGAGCTAGCACAGATACGCAGTATTTT. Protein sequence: CATLRDSGASTDTQYF.

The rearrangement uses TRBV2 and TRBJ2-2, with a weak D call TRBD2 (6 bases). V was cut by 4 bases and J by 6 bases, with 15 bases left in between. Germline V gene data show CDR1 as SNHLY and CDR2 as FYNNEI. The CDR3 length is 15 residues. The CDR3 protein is CASSVLAPPPGELFF. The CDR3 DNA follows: TGTGCCAGCAGTGTACTAGCCCCCCCTCCCGGGGAGCTGTTTTTT. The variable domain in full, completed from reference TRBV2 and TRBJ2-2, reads EPEVTQTPSHQVTQMGQEVILRCVPISNHLYFYWYRQILGQKVEFLVSFYNNEISEKSEIFDDQFSVERPDGSNFTLKIRSTKLEDSAMYFCASSVLAPPPGELFFGEGSRLTVL.

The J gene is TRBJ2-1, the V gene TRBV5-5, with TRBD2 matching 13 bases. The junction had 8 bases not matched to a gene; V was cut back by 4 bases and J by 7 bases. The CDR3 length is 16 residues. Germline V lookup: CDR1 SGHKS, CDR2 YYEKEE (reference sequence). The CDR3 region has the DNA TGTGCCAGCAGCGTGCTTGGACTAGCGGGGGTAAATGAGCAGTTCTTC. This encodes CASSVLGLAGVNEQFF.

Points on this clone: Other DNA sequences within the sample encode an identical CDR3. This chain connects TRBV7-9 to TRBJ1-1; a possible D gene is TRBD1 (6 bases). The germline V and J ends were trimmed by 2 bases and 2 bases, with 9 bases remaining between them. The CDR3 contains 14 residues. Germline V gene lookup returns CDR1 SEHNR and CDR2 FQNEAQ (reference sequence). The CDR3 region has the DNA TGTGCCAGCAGCTTAAGGGGGATCAACACTGAAGCTTTCTTT. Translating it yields CASSLRGINTEAFF.

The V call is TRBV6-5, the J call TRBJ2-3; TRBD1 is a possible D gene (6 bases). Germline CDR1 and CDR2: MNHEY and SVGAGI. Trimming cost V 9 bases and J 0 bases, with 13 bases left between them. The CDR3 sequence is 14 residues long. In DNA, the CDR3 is TGTGCCAGGGGACAACCCCGTAGCACAGATACGCAGTATTTT. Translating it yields CARGQPRSTDTQYF.

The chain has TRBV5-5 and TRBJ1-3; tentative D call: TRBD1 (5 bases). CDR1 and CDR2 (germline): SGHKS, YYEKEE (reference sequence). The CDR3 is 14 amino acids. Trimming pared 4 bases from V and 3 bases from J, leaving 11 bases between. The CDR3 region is CASSPQGIGNTIYF. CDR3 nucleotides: TGTGCCAGCAGCCCGCAGGGAATTGGAAACACCATATATTTT.

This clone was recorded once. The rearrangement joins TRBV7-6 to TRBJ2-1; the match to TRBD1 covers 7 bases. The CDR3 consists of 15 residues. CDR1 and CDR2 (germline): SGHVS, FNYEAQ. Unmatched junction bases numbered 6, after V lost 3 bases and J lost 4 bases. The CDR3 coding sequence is TGTGCCAGCAGCTTCACAGGGGAACTGTACAATGAGCAGTTCTTC. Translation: CASSFTGELYNEQFF.

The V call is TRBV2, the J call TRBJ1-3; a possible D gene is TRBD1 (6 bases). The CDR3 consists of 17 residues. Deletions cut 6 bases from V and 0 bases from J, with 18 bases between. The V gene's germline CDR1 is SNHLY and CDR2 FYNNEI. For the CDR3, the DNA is TGTGCCAGCAGAGCTAACCTACAGGGTTTCTCTGGAAACACCATATATTTT. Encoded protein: CASRANLQGFSGNTIYF. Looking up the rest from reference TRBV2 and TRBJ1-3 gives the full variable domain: EPEVTQTPSHQVTQMGQEVILRCVPISNHLYFYWYRQILGQKVEFLVSFYNNEISEKSEIFDDQFSVERPDGSNFTLKIRSTKLEDSAMYFCASRANLQGFSGNTIYFGEGSWLTVV.

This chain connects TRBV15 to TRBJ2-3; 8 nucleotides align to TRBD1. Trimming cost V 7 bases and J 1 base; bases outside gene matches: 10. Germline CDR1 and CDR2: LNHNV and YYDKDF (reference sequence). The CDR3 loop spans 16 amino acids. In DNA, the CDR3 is TGTGCCACCACCCCTAACGCAGGGGGCGGCACAGATACGCAGTATTTT. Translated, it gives CATTPNAGGGTDTQYF. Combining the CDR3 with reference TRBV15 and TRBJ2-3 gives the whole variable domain DAMVIQNPRYQVTQFGKPVTLSCSQTLNHNVMYWYQQKSSQAPKLLFHYYDKDFNNEADTPDNFQSRRPNTSFCFLDIRSPGLGDTAMYLCATTPNAGGGTDTQYFGPGTRLTVL.

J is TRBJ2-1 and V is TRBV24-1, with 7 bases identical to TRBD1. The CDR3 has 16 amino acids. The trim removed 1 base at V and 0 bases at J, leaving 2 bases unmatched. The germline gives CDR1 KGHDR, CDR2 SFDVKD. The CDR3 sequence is CATSDFQGDSYNEQFF. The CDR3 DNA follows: TGTGCCACCAGTGATTTTCAGGGGGACTCCTACAATGAGCAGTTCTTC.

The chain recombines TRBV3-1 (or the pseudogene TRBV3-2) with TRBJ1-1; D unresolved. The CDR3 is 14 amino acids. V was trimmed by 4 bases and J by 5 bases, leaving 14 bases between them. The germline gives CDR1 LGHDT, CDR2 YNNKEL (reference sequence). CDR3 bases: TGTGCCAGCAGCCCGTTGGCAGGCCCAACTGAAGCTTTCTTT. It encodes CASSPLAGPTEAFF.

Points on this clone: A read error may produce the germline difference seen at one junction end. CDR3 protein: CASSLAGGSSYEQYF. The CDR3 DNA follows: TGTGCCAGCAGCCTAGCGGGGGGGAGCTCCTACGAGCAGTACTTC. This chain joins TRBV7-6 and TRBJ2-7; 12 bases fit TRBD2. The CDR3 runs to 15 residues. Germline loops: CDR1 SGHVS, CDR2 FNYEAQ.

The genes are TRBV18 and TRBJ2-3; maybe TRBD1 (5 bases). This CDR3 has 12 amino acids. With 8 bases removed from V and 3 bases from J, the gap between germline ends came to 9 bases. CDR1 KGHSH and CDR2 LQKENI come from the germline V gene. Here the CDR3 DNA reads TGTGCCAGCCGACAGAGGACAGATACGCAGTATTTT. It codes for CASRQRTDTQYF.

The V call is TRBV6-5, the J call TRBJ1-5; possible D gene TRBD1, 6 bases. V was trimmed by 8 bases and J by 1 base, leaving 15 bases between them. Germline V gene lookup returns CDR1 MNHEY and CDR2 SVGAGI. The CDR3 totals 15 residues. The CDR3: CASSRDTASNQPQHF. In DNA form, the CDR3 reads TGTGCCAGCTCTCGGGACACAGCCAGCAATCAGCCCCAGCATTTT.